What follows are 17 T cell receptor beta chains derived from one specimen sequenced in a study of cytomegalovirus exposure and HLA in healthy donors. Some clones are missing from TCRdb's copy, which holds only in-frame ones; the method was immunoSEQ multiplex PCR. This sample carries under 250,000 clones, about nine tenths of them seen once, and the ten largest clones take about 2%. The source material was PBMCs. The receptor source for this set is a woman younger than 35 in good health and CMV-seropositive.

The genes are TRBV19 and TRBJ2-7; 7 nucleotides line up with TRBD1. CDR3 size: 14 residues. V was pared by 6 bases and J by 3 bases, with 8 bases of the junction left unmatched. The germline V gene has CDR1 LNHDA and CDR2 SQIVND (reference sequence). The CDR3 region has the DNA TGTGCCAGTAGCCGACAGGGCCTTAACTACGAGCAGTACTTC. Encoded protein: CASSRQGLNYEQYF.

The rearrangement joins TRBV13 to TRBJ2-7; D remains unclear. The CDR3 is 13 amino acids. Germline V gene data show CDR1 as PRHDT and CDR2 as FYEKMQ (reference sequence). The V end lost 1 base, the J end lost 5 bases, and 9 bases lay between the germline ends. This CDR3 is CASSLEPPNEQYF. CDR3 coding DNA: TGTGCCAGCAGCTTAGAGCCGCCTAACGAGCAGTACTTC.

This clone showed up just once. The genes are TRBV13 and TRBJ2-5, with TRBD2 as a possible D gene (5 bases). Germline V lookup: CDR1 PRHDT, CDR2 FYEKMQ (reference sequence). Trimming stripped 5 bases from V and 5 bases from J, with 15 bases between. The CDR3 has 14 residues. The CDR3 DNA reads TGTGCCAGCAGCCCCCGGGATTCTGGGGAGACCCAGTACTTC. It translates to CASSPRDSGETQYF.

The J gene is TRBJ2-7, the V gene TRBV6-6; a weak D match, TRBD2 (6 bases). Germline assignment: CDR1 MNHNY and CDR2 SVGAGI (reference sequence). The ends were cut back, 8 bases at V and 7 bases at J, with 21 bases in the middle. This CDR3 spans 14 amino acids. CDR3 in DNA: TGTGCCAGCGGGAAGGGAGGCTCGTGGGTTGAGCAGTACTTC. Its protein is CASGKGGSWVEQYF.

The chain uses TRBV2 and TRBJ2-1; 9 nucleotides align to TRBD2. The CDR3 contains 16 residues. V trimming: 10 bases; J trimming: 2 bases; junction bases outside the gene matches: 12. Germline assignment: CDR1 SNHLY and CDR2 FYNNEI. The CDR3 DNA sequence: TGTGCCATCCTGGTGGGGCGGGAGGGACCCTACAATGAGCAGTTCTTC. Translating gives CAILVGREGPYNEQFF.

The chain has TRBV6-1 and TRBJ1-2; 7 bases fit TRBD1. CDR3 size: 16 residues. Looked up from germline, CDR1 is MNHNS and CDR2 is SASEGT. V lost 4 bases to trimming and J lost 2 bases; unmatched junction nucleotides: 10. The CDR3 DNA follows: TGTGCCAGCAGTGCCCGGATCCAACAGGGGAACTATGGCTACACCTTC. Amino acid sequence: CASSARIQQGNYGYTF.

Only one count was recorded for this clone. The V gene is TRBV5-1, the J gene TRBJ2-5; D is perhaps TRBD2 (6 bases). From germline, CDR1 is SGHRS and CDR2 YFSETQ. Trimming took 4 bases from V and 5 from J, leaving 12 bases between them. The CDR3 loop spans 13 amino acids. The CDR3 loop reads CASSRGKSETQYF. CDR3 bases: TGCGCCAGCAGCCGGGGGAAGTCCGAGACCCAGTACTTC. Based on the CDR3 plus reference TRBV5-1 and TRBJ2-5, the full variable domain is KAGVTQTPRYLIKTRGQQVTLSCSPISGHRSVSWYQQTPGQGLQFLFEYFSETQRNKGNFPGRFSGRQFSNSRSEMNVSTLELGDSALYLCASSRGKSETQYFGPGTRLLVL.

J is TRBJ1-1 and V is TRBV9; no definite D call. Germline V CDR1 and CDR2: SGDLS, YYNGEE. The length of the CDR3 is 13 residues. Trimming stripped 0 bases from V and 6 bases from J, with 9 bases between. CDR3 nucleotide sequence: TGTGCCAGCAGCGTAGATATTCCGGCTGAAGCTTTCTTT. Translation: CASSVDIPAEAFF.

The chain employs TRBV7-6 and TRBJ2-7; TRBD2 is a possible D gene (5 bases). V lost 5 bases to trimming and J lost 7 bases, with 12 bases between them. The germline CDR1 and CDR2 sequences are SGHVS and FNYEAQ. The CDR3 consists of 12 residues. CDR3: CASSIDEREQYF. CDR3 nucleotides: TGTGCCAGCAGCATTGACGAGCGGGAGCAGTACTTC.

The chain's CDR3 is CASSQWLGQDLQETQYF. The CDR3 DNA sequence: TGTGCCAGCAGCCAGTGGCTGGGACAGGACCTTCAAGAGACCCAGTACTTC. This chain uses TRBV14 with TRBJ2-5; TRBD1 matches 8 bases. The length of the CDR3 is 17 residues. Germline V gene sequence: CDR1 SGHDN, CDR2 FVKESK. V dropped 3 bases and J dropped 2; count of bases not matched to a gene: 11.

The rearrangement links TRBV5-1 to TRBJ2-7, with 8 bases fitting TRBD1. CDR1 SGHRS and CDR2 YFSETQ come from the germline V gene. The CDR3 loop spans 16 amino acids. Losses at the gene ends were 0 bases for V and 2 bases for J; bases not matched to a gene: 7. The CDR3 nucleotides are TGCGCCAGCAGCTTGGCCGACAGGGGAAGGCCCTACGAGCAGTACTTC. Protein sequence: CASSLADRGRPYEQYF.

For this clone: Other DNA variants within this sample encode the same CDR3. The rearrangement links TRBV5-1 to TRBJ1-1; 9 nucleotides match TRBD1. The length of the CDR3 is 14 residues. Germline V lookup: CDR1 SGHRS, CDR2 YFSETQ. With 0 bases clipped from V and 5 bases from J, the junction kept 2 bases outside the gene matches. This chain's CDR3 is CASSLGQGVTEAFF. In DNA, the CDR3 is TGCGCCAGCAGCTTGGGACAGGGGGTTACTGAAGCTTTCTTT.

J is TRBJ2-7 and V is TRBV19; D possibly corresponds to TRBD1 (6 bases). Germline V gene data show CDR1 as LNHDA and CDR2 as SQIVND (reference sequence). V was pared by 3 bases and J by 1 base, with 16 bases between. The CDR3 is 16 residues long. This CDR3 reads CASSILHRDISYEQYF. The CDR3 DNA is TGTGCCAGTAGTATCCTCCACCGGGACATATCCTACGAGCAGTACTTC.

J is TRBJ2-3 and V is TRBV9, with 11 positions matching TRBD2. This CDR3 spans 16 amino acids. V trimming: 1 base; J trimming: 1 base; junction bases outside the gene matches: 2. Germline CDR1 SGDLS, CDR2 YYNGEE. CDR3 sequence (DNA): TGTGCCAGCAGCGTACCGGGACTAGCGGGCACAGATACGCAGTATTTT. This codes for CASSVPGLAGTDTQYF. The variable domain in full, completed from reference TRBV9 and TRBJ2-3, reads DSGVTQTPKHLITATGQRVTLRCSPRSGDLSVYWYQQSLDQGLQFLIQYYNGEERAKGNILERFSAQQFPDLHSELNLSSLELGDSALYFCASSVPGLAGTDTQYFGPGTRLTVL.

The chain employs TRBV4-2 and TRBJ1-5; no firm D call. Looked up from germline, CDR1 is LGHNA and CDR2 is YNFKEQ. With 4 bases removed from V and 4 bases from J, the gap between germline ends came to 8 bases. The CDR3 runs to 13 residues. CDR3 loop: CASSRTGNQPQHF. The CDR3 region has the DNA TGTGCCAGCAGCCGAACGGGGAATCAGCCCCAGCATTTT.

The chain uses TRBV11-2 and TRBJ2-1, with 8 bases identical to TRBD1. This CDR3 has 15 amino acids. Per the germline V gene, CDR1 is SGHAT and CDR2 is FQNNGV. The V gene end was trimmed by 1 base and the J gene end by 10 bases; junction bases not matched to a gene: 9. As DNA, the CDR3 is TGTGCCAGCAGCTTAGGACAGGGGATTGGGGGGGAGCAGTTCTTC. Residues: CASSLGQGIGGEQFF. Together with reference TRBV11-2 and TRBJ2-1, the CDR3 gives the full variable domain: EAGVAQSPRYKIIEKRQSVAFWCNPISGHATLYWYQQILGQGPKLLIQFQNNGVVDDSQLPKDRFSAERLKGVDSTLKIQPAKLEDSAVYLCASSLGQGIGGEQFFGPGTRLTVL.

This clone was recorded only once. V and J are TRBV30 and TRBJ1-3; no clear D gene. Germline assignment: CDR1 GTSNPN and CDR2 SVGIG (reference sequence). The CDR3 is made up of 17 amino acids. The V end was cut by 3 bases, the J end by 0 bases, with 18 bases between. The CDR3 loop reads CAWRPIRGGSSGNTIYF. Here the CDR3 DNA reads TGTGCCTGGAGACCCATTCGCGGAGGGAGCTCTGGAAACACCATATATTTT.